One and the same sample provided the 18 T cell receptor beta chains below, sequenced in a study of STAT5B mutations in CD4+ large granular lymphocyte leukemia. The table came from immunoSEQ multiplex PCR; TCRdb's copy has only in-frame clones and leaves some out. The data contain approximately 27,000 clones, about 86% of them singletons. Sample: CD4+ T cells from blood buffy coats. The receptor set was obtained from a human donor in good health.

The CDR3 nucleotides are TGTGCCAGCAGCGAGACAGGGAAAGAGACCCAGTACTTC. Translated, it gives CASSETGKETQYF. The chain recombines TRBV6-6 with TRBJ2-5, with 7 nucleotides matching TRBD1. V trimming: 6 bases; J trimming: 3 bases; junction bases outside the gene matches: 4. The CDR3 length is 13 residues. Germline CDR1 and CDR2: MNHNY and SVGAGI (reference sequence).

The J gene is TRBJ2-7, the V gene TRBV7-2; D might be TRBD1 (5 bases). With 1 base removed from V and 6 bases from J, the gap between germline ends came to 13 bases. Germline CDR1 and CDR2: SGHTA and FQGNSA. CDR3 length equals 14 residues. This chain's CDR3 is CASSLEAGWSEQYF. The CDR3 DNA follows: TGTGCCAGCAGCTTAGAAGCAGGGTGGTCCGAGCAGTACTTC.

The chain uses TRBV7-9 and TRBJ1-1, with 7 positions matching TRBD1. Unmatched junction bases numbered 2, after V lost 1 base and J lost 9 bases. From germline, CDR1 is SEHNR and CDR2 FQNEAQ (reference sequence). This CDR3 is built from 12 residues. This CDR3 reads CASSLGQGKAFF. The CDR3 DNA follows: TGTGCCAGCAGCTTAGGACAGGGAAAAGCTTTCTTT.

This clone has just one count. The genes are TRBV6-6 and TRBJ1-1; unclear D gene. This CDR3 spans 15 amino acids. Trimming took 0 bases from V and 0 from J, leaving 8 bases between them. Looked up from germline, CDR1 is MNHNY and CDR2 is SVGAGI (reference sequence). Here the CDR3 DNA reads TGTGCCAGCAGTTACTCGGTACAGTTGAACACTGAAGCTTTCTTT. Its protein is CASSYSVQLNTEAFF.

This chain connects TRBV5-1 to TRBJ2-6; D may be TRBD1 or TRBD2 (5 bases each). With 4 bases removed from V and 0 bases from J, the gap between germline ends came to 11 bases. CDR3 length: 16 amino acids. The germline V gene has CDR1 SGHRS and CDR2 YFSETQ. The CDR3 sequence is CASSPTGLSGANVLTF. The CDR3 DNA reads TGCGCCAGCAGCCCAACGGGGCTCTCTGGGGCCAACGTCCTGACTTTC.

This clone appeared a few times. In nucleotides, the CDR3 is TGTGCCAGCAGGATTAGCGGGTCCTACGAGCAGTACTTC. Translated: CASRISGSYEQYF. J is TRBJ2-7 and V is TRBV11-3; 7 bases map to TRBD2. Germline lookup yields CDR1 SGHNT and CDR2 YENEEA. Trimming took 6 bases from V and 1 from J; bases not matched to a gene: 3. The CDR3 totals 13 residues.

Written as DNA, the CDR3 is TGTGCCAGCAGGACTAGCGGGAGCTCCTACAATGAGCAGTTCTTC. Residues: CASRTSGSSYNEQFF. The V gene is TRBV25-1, the J gene TRBJ2-1; 12 nucleotides match TRBD2. The germline V gene has CDR1 MGHDK and CDR2 SYGVNS. This CDR3 is built from 15 residues. Trimming at V came to 6 bases and at J to 0 bases, leaving 0 bases not matched to a gene.

The chain joins TRBV19 to TRBJ1-2, with D unclear. CDR3 length: 13 residues. CDR1 and CDR2 (germline): LNHDA, SQIVND (reference sequence). Trimming left V 4 bases short and J 0 bases short, with 6 bases between. CDR3 sequence (DNA): TGTGCCAGTAGTAACCAGGCTAACTATGGCTACACCTTC. It specifies CASSNQANYGYTF.

The chain has TRBV6-1 and TRBJ2-5; perhaps TRBD1 as D (8 bases). CDR1 MNHNS and CDR2 SASEGT come from the germline V gene. The CDR3 runs 15 residues. Trimming pared 2 bases from V and 4 bases from J, leaving 14 bases between. The CDR3 nucleotides read TGTGCCAGCAGTGAATCAGGGGGCGGGGGAGAGACCCAGTACTTC. Translation gives CASSESGGGGETQYF.

This chain links TRBV4-2 with TRBJ1-4; unclear D gene. Looked up from germline, CDR1 is LGHNA and CDR2 is YNFKEQ. V lost 0 bases, J lost 5 bases, and 10 bases lay in between. This CDR3 is built from 15 residues. In DNA, the CDR3 is TGTGCCAGCAGCCAAGAAGCCGCCGGGAATGAAAAACTGTTTTTT. Its translation is CASSQEAAGNEKLFF.

The chain has TRBV11-2 and TRBJ2-3; D possibly corresponds to TRBD2 (6 bases). Germline V CDR1 and CDR2: SGHAT, FQNNGV. Trimming took 0 bases from V and 3 from J, leaving 22 bases between them. This CDR3 region has 19 residues. CDR3 in amino acids: CASSLDMDSAGLSTDTQYF. The DNA for the CDR3 is TGTGCCAGCAGCTTAGATATGGATAGCGCGGGGTTATCTACAGATACGCAGTATTTT.

The genes are TRBV7-2 and TRBJ2-5; D possibly corresponds to TRBD2 (6 bases). The end of the DNA is better explained by TRBJ2-7, so the J call may be wrong. The germline V gene encodes CDR1 SGHTA and CDR2 FQGNSA. The CDR3 is made up of 14 amino acids. The CDR3, as DNA: TGTGCCAGCAGCTCGACCCCGGGGGCCTACGAGCAGTACTTC. This codes for CASSSTPGAYEQYF.

There are a few counts of this clone. The chain joins TRBV14 to TRBJ1-2; no firm D call. The CDR3 has 14 amino acids. Germline V gives CDR1 SGHDN, CDR2 FVKESK. Trimming shortened V by 5 bases and J by 4 bases, and 14 bases separated the two germline ends. The CDR3 sequence: CASSASLLGYGYTF. DNA for the CDR3: TGTGCCAGCAGCGCCTCTCTTTTAGGCTATGGCTACACCTTC.

The chain carries TRBV28 and TRBJ1-4; D is unresolved. The CDR3 runs 16 residues. CDR1 and CDR2 from the germline V gene are MDHEN and SYDVKM. The V and J ends lost 3 bases and 2 bases respectively, with 13 bases between them. CDR3 in DNA: TGTGCCAGCAGTTTGGGGTTCAGTGGGACTAATGAAAAACTGTTTTTT. Protein sequence: CASSLGFSGTNEKLFF.

About this clone itself: The sample contains more than one DNA sequence encoding this CDR3. The chain couples TRBV19 to TRBJ2-5, with D possibly being TRBD1 (5 bases). This CDR3 is 12 amino acids long. Germline CDR1 is LNHDA and CDR2 is SQIVND (reference sequence). The V end was cut by 3 bases, the J end by 5 bases, with 7 bases between. In DNA form, the CDR3 reads TGTGCCAGTAGTATCCAGGGTGAGACCCAGTACTTC. Its protein product is CASSIQGETQYF.

The chain joins TRBV5-1 to TRBJ1-2; 11 bases match TRBD1. This CDR3 is 15 amino acids long. The trim removed 3 bases at V and 1 base at J, leaving 2 bases unmatched. CDR1 and CDR2 from the germline V gene are SGHRS and YFSETQ. DNA for the CDR3: TGCGCCAGCAGCTCGGGACAGGGGGGTAACTATGGCTACACCTTC. Amino acid sequence: CASSSGQGGNYGYTF.

This clone appeared a single time. The chain has TRBV5-1 and TRBJ2-3; no clear D gene. The V and J ends lost 4 bases and 6 bases respectively, with 15 bases between them. Germline V gene sequence: CDR1 SGHRS, CDR2 YFSETQ. This CDR3 comprises 14 residues. The CDR3 protein is CASSTGPVADTQYF. In nucleotides, the CDR3 is TGCGCCAGCAGCACCGGACCAGTTGCGGATACGCAGTATTTT.

This chain links TRBV6-1 with TRBJ1-5; TRBD1 agrees at 7 bases. Germline V lookup: CDR1 MNHNS, CDR2 SASEGT. This CDR3 has 13 residues. In nucleotides, the CDR3 is TGTGCTTACAGGGGCGCGTCAAATCAGCCCCAGCATTTT. Its translation: CAYRGASNQPQHF.